This TCR beta chain was identified in a study of blood T cell repertoires in COVID-19. Overall study: T cells, B-cell-depleted T cells, or PBMCs supplied cDNA or gDNA.

Per the original data handling: Estimation of nucleated cell counts relied on the amplification of reference gene primers. Here immunoSEQ multiplex PCR was the method, and the copy in TCRdb shows in-frame clones only, minus some. D and trimming were read from the DNA, whereas the V and J calls and clone size are those reported in that table. The sample consists of hundreds of thousands of clones, roughly 90% of them appearing once. CDR1 is MNHNS, CDR2 SASEGT, per germline. V lost 10 bases to trimming and J lost 5 bases, with 20 bases between them. The CDR3 length is 14 residues. The chain combines TRBV6-1 with TRBJ1-1; D unresolved. Sequencing used peripheral blood. The source of this sequence is a woman in her sixties with acute or convalescent COVID-19. The CDR3 nucleotides read TGTGCCACTTCGATGGGGAGCTTGGGGACTGAAGCTTTCTTT. Its translation is CATSMGSLGTEAFF.